This is a list of T cell receptor beta chains from one sample in a study of T-cell reconstitution after alpha-beta-depleted transplantation in children. TCRdb passed the PCR reads through MiXCR, listing each CDR3 protein once. The sample holds 640,000 or so distinct CDR3 sequences, approximately 15% seen once. The source was PBMCs from the stem cell graft donor, collected from the stem cell graft. These receptors all stem from a human donor who donated a stem cell graft to a child with acute myeloid leukemia. CDR3s include the opening cysteine and the closing phenylalanine or tryptophan. Fields, in order: J gene, D gene, clone size, V gene, CDR3 DNA, CDR3 protein. The D gene is left open where the match is weak. Clone size is shown for a subset of rows, as once, few, many or a class of expanded clone.

j_gene: TRBJ1-6
d_gene: NA
abundance: few
v_gene: TRBV20-1
CDR3nt: TGCAGTGCTAGAGATGGCGGAACGGCCCCGGTATCACCCCTCCACTTT
CDR3aa: CSARDGGTAPVSPLHF

j_gene: TRBJ1-4
d_gene: NA
abundance: many
v_gene: TRBV5-1
CDR3nt: TGCGCCAGCAGCGAGAGATTAGCAACTAATGAAAAACTGTTTTTT
CDR3aa: CASSERLATNEKLFF

j_gene: TRBJ2-1
d_gene: TRBD1
abundance: few
v_gene: TRBV12-3/TRBV12-4
CDR3nt: TGTGCCAGCAGCGCAGGGACAGCTCCCCTCAATGAGCAGTTCTTC
CDR3aa: CASSAGTAPLNEQFF

j_gene: TRBJ1-5
d_gene: NA
abundance: many
v_gene: TRBV29-1
CDR3nt: TGCAGCGTTGCGGACGGATTCATGGGCAATCAGCCCCAGCATTTT
CDR3aa: CSVADGFMGNQPQHF

j_gene: TRBJ1-5
d_gene: NA
abundance: many
v_gene: TRBV10-3
CDR3nt: TGTGCCATCAGGATCCCAGACATACATCAGCCCCAGCATTTT
CDR3aa: CAIRIPDIHQPQHF

j_gene: TRBJ2-5
d_gene: NA
abundance: NA
v_gene: TRBV20-1
CDR3nt: TGCAGTCTACTTTGGACCGGTATCGAGGGGGAGACCCAGTACTTC
CDR3aa: CSLLWTGIEGETQYF

j_gene: TRBJ1-2
d_gene: TRBD1
abundance: many
v_gene: TRBV29-1
CDR3nt: TGCAGCGTCAGCCGGGACAGGGGGTATGGAGGCTACACCTTC
CDR3aa: CSVSRDRGYGGYTF

j_gene: TRBJ2-7
d_gene: NA
abundance: few
v_gene: TRBV7-9
CDR3nt: TGTGCCAGCAGCTTAGGGGGACAACGACCCTACGAGCAGTACTTC
CDR3aa: CASSLGGQRPYEQYF

j_gene: TRBJ2-3
d_gene: TRBD2
abundance: NA
v_gene: TRBV9
CDR3nt: TGTGCCAGCAGCACGGGGGGAACCCTCACAGATACGCAGTATTTT
CDR3aa: CASSTGGTLTDTQYF

j_gene: TRBJ1-2
d_gene: TRBD1
abundance: many
v_gene: TRBV12-3/TRBV12-4
CDR3nt: TGTGCCAGCAACAGGGGGAATGGCTACACCTTC
CDR3aa: CASNRGNGYTF

j_gene: TRBJ2-7
d_gene: TRBD2
abundance: many
v_gene: TRBV10-3
CDR3nt: TGTGCCATCAGCCCACTAGCGGGCTCTGGGGAGCAGTACTTC
CDR3aa: CAISPLAGSGEQYF

j_gene: TRBJ2-1
d_gene: NA
abundance: few
v_gene: TRBV2
CDR3nt: TGTGCCAGCAGTGAAGAGTCCTACAATGAGCAGTTCTTC
CDR3aa: CASSEESYNEQFF

j_gene: TRBJ2-1
d_gene: NA
abundance: many
v_gene: TRBV24-1
CDR3nt: TGTGCCACCAGTGATTTGTCACGCTTCGGCAATGAGCAGTTCTTC
CDR3aa: CATSDLSRFGNEQFF

j_gene: TRBJ1-5
d_gene: NA
abundance: many
v_gene: TRBV20-1
CDR3nt: TGCAGTGCTAGAGATGGGGAAGTTAGCAATCAGCCCCAGCATTTT
CDR3aa: CSARDGEVSNQPQHF

j_gene: TRBJ2-1
d_gene: TRBD2
abundance: many
v_gene: TRBV15
CDR3nt: TGTGCCACCAGCAGAGATCTACTCGTACTAGCGGGGGGCAGTGAGCAGTTCTTC
CDR3aa: CATSRDLLVLAGGSEQFF

j_gene: TRBJ1-1
d_gene: TRBD1
abundance: NA
v_gene: TRBV4-1
CDR3nt: TGCGCCAGCAGCCAAGCCCAGGGACAGTACATGAACACTGAAGCTTTCTTT
CDR3aa: CASSQAQGQYMNTEAFF

j_gene: TRBJ1-6
d_gene: NA
abundance: many
v_gene: TRBV20-1
CDR3nt: TGCAGTGCTAGAGATCAGGGTTCGTCCTATAATTCACCCCTCCACTTT
CDR3aa: CSARDQGSSYNSPLHF

j_gene: TRBJ2-6
d_gene: NA
abundance: many
v_gene: TRBV20-1
CDR3nt: TGCAGTGCTATGGCCTCTGGGGCCAACGTCCTGACTTTC
CDR3aa: CSAMASGANVLTF

j_gene: TRBJ2-5
d_gene: TRBD2
abundance: few
v_gene: TRBV12-3/TRBV12-4
CDR3nt: TGTGCCAGCAGGACTAGCGGGGGGGCCTGGGAGACCCAGTACTTC
CDR3aa: CASRTSGGAWETQYF

j_gene: TRBJ1-3
d_gene: NA
abundance: few
v_gene: TRBV7-9
CDR3nt: TGTGCCAGCCAGCAAAACACCATATATTTT
CDR3aa: CASQQNTIYF

j_gene: TRBJ1-2
d_gene: TRBD1
abundance: NA
v_gene: TRBV30
CDR3nt: TGTGCCTGGAGTGGACGGGACAGGGGGTATCGCTACACCTTC
CDR3aa: CAWSGRDRGYRYTF

j_gene: TRBJ1-1
d_gene: NA
abundance: NA
v_gene: TRBV5-6
CDR3nt: TGTGCCAGCAGCACCCCAGGGGCTATGAACACTGAAGCTTTCTTT
CDR3aa: CASSTPGAMNTEAFF

j_gene: TRBJ2-2
d_gene: NA
abundance: NA
v_gene: TRBV7-2
CDR3nt: TGTGCCAGCAGCTTAAGCAGGGGTGGGACCGGGGAGCTGTTTTTT
CDR3aa: CASSLSRGGTGELFF

j_gene: TRBJ2-5
d_gene: NA
abundance: many
v_gene: TRBV12-3/TRBV12-4
CDR3nt: TGTGCCAGCAGTTTTACGGGGGTCCGGTACCAAGAGACCCAGTACTTC
CDR3aa: CASSFTGVRYQETQYF

j_gene: TRBJ1-3
d_gene: NA
abundance: NA
v_gene: TRBV7-2
CDR3nt: TGTGCCAGCAGCAGGACGGTCGGCTCTGGAAACACCATATATTTT
CDR3aa: CASSRTVGSGNTIYF

j_gene: TRBJ2-1
d_gene: NA
abundance: NA
v_gene: TRBV29-1
CDR3nt: TGCAGCGTGGGGGTAAGAAATGAGCAGTTCTTC
CDR3aa: CSVGVRNEQFF

j_gene: TRBJ2-5
d_gene: TRBD1
abundance: few
v_gene: TRBV24-1
CDR3nt: TGTGCCACCAGTGATTACAGGGGAGTTGGGACCCAGTACTTC
CDR3aa: CATSDYRGVGTQYF

j_gene: TRBJ2-5
d_gene: TRBD2
abundance: NA
v_gene: TRBV5-1
CDR3nt: TGCGCCAGCAGCTTAGGGACTAGCGGGGGTATCCAAGAGACCCAGTACTTC
CDR3aa: CASSLGTSGGIQETQYF

j_gene: TRBJ2-3
d_gene: NA
abundance: many
v_gene: TRBV6-6
CDR3nt: TGTGCCAGCACCCAAACGGGGCCTTCGCAGTATTTT
CDR3aa: CASTQTGPSQYF

j_gene: TRBJ2-3
d_gene: NA
abundance: many
v_gene: TRBV20-1
CDR3nt: TGCAGTGCTAGAGGTTACGGAGAGGCGTTTACAGATACGCAGTATTTT
CDR3aa: CSARGYGEAFTDTQYF

j_gene: TRBJ2-2
d_gene: NA
abundance: NA
v_gene: TRBV20-1
CDR3nt: TGCAGTGCTAGAGATCGGGCAGGGGCGGGCGGGGAGCTGTTTTTT
CDR3aa: CSARDRAGAGGELFF

j_gene: TRBJ1-4
d_gene: NA
abundance: NA
v_gene: TRBV7-2
CDR3nt: TGTGCCAGCAGCTTAGAAGGCCAGGCTTTTGAAAAACTGTTTTTT
CDR3aa: CASSLEGQAFEKLFF

j_gene: TRBJ2-5
d_gene: TRBD2
abundance: many
v_gene: TRBV19
CDR3nt: TGTGCCAGTAGTATAATCGGACTAGCGGGGGGACAAGAGACCCAGTACTTC
CDR3aa: CASSIIGLAGGQETQYF

j_gene: TRBJ1-4
d_gene: NA
abundance: NA
v_gene: TRBV11-2
CDR3nt: TGTGCCAGCAGCCCGCGGGTGTCTAATGAAAAACTGTTTTTT
CDR3aa: CASSPRVSNEKLFF

j_gene: TRBJ1-2
d_gene: NA
abundance: NA
v_gene: TRBV20-1
CDR3nt: TGCAGTGCTGGAGGCTCACAGCGAAACCATGGCTACACCTTC
CDR3aa: CSAGGSQRNHGYTF

j_gene: TRBJ2-5
d_gene: TRBD2
abundance: many
v_gene: TRBV7-9
CDR3nt: TGTGCCAGCAGCAGGCCGGGACTACAAGAGACCCAGTACTTC
CDR3aa: CASSRPGLQETQYF

j_gene: TRBJ1-5
d_gene: TRBD1
abundance: NA
v_gene: TRBV10-3
CDR3nt: TGTGCCTCCTCCGGGACAGGGGATCAGCCCGAGCATTTT
CDR3aa: CASSGTGDQPEHF

j_gene: TRBJ1-1
d_gene: NA
abundance: few
v_gene: TRBV5-1
CDR3nt: TGCGCCAGCAGCTTGTCCAGCGATGGGATCAACACTGAAGCTTTCTTT
CDR3aa: CASSLSSDGINTEAFF

j_gene: TRBJ2-7
d_gene: NA
abundance: NA
v_gene: TRBV15
CDR3nt: TGTGCCACCAGCAGAGAGAGGGGATACGAGCAGTACTTC
CDR3aa: CATSRERGYEQYF

j_gene: TRBJ2-1
d_gene: TRBD2
abundance: NA
v_gene: TRBV11-2
CDR3nt: TGTGCCAGCAGCTCTAGCGGGGGGGTGGGCAATGAGCAGTTCTTC
CDR3aa: CASSSSGGVGNEQFF

j_gene: TRBJ2-3
d_gene: TRBD2
abundance: many
v_gene: TRBV20-1
CDR3nt: TGCAGTGCTAGAGATCTTCGGGGGGGCACAGATACGCAGTATTTT
CDR3aa: CSARDLRGGTDTQYF